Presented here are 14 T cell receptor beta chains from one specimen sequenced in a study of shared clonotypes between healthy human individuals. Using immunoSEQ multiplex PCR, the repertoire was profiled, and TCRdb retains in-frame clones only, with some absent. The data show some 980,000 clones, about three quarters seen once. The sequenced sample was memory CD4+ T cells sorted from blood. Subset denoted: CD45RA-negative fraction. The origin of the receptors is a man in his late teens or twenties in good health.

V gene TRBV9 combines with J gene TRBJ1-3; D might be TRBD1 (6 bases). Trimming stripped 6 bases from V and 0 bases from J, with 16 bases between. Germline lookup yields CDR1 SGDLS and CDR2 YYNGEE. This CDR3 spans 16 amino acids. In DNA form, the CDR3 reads TGTGCCAGCACAAAAGGAGCGGGGGCCTCTGGAAACACCATATATTTT. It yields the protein CASTKGAGASGNTIYF.

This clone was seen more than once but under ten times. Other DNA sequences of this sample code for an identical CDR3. As DNA, the CDR3 is TGTGCCAGCAGCTCTCAGGAAAACACTGAAGCTTTCTTT. This sequence encodes CASSSQENTEAFF. The chain uses TRBV7-3 and TRBJ1-1; D is unresolved. The CDR3 has 13 residues. Looked up from germline, CDR1 is SGHTA and CDR2 is FQGTGA. Trimming shortened V by 4 bases and J by 2 bases, and 8 bases separated the two germline ends.

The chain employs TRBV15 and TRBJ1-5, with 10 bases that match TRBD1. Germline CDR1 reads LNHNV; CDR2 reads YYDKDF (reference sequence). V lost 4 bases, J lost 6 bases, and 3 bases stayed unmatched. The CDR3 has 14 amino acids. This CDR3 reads CATSTGTGVQPQHF. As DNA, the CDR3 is TGTGCCACCAGCACGGGGACAGGGGTTCAGCCCCAGCATTTT.

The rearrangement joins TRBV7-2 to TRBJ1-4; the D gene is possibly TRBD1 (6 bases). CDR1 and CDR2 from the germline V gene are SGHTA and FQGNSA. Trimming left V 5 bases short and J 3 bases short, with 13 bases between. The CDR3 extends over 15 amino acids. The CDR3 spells CASSPRTVSNEKLFF. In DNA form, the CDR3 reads TGTGCCAGCAGCCCTAGGACAGTTTCTAATGAAAAACTGTTTTTT. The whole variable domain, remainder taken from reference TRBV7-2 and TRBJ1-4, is GAGVSQSPSNKVTEKGKDVELRCDPISGHTALYWYRQSLGQGLEFLIYFQGNSAPDKSGLPSDRFSAERTGGSVSTLTIQRTQQEDSAVYLCASSPRTVSNEKLFFGSGTQLSVL.

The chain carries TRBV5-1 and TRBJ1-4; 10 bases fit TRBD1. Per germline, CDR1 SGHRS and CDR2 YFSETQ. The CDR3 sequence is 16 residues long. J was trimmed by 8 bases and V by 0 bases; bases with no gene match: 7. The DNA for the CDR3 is TGCGCCAGCAGCTTGGGGGACAGGGGCGGACACGAAAAACTGTTTTTT. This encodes CASSLGDRGGHEKLFF. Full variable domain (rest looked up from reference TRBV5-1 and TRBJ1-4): KAGVTQTPRYLIKTRGQQVTLSCSPISGHRSVSWYQQTPGQGLQFLFEYFSETQRNKGNFPGRFSGRQFSNSRSEMNVSTLELGDSALYLCASSLGDRGGHEKLFFGSGTQLSVL.

The DNA of the CDR3 is TGTGCCAGCCAAGTGTTGACAGGGAATCAGCCCCAGCATTTT. Its translation is CASQVLTGNQPQHF. The chain carries TRBV6-1 and TRBJ1-5; 7 bases are shared with TRBD1. The CDR3 runs to 14 residues. Germline values: CDR1 MNHNS, CDR2 SASEGT. The V and J ends lost 8 bases and 4 bases, in that order; junction bases with no gene match: 8.

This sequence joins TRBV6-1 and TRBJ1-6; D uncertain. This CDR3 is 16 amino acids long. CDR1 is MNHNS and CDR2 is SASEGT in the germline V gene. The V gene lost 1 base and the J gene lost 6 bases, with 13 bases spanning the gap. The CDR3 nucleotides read TGTGCCAGCAGTGAAGGATGGGGAATGGGTAATTCACCCCTCCACTTT. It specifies CASSEGWGMGNSPLHF.

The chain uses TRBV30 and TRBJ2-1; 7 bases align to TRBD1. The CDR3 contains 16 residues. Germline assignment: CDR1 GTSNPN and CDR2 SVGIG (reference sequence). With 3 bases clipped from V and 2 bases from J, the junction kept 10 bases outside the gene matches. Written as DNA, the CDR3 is TGTGCCTGGAGACACAGACAGGGATCTCCCTACAATGAGCAGTTCTTC. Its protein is CAWRHRQGSPYNEQFF. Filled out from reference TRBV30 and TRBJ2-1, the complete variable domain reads SQTIHQWPATLVQPVGSPLSLECTVEGTSNPNLYWYRQAAGRGLQLLFYSVGIGQISSEVPQNLSASRPQDRQFILSSKKLLLSDSGFYLCAWRHRQGSPYNEQFFGPGTRLTVL.

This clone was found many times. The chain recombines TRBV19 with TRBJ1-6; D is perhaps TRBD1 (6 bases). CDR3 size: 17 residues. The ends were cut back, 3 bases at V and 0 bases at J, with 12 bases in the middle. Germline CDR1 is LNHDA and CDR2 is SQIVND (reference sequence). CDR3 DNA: TGTGCCAGTAGTATGGGGGGCACCAGCTCCTATAATTCACCCCTCCACTTT. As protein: CASSMGGTSSYNSPLHF.

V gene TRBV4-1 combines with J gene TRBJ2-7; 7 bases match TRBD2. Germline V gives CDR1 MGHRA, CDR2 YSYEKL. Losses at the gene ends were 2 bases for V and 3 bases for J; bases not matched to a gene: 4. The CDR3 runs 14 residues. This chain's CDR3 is CASSQSQRGYEQYF. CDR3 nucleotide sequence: TGCGCCAGCAGCCAAAGCCAGCGGGGCTACGAGCAGTACTTC.

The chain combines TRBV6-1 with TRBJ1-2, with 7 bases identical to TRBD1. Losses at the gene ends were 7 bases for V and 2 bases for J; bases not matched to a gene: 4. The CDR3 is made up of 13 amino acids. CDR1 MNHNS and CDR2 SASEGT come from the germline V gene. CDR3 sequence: CASTLTGNYGYTF. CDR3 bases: TGTGCCAGCACTCTGACAGGGAACTATGGCTACACCTTC.

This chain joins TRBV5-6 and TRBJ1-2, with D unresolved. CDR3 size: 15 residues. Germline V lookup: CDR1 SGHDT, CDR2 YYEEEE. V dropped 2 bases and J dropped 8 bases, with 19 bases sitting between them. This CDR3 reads CASSLPAGFLGGYTF. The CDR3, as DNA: TGTGCCAGCAGCTTACCAGCGGGGTTTCTTGGAGGCTACACCTTC.

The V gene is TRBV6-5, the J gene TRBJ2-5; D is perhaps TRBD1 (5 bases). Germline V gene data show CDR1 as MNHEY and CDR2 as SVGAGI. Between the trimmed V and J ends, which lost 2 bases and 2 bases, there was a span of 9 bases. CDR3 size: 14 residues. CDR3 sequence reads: CASSYSQGQETQYF. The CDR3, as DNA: TGTGCCAGCAGTTACAGCCAGGGTCAAGAGACCCAGTACTTC.

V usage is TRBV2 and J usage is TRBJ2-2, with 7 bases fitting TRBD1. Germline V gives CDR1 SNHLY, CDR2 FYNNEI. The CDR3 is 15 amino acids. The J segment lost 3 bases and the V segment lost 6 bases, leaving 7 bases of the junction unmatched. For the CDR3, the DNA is TGTGCCAGCAGGAAGGGGGCGCTGGACACCGGGGAGCTGTTTTTT. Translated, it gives CASRKGALDTGELFF.